The 20 T cell receptor beta chains below were found in one sample sequenced in a study of cytotoxic CD8 clonotypes in ibrutinib-treated CLL. Method: immunoSEQ multiplex PCR; TCRdb's copy keeps in-frame clones and lacks some. This table has approximately 320,000 clones, about 64% appearing once. Sample: PBMCs, taken after 36 months of ibrutinib treatment. The origin of the receptors is a human donor with chronic lymphocytic leukemia.

This clone has more than one count but fewer than ten. The rearrangement uses TRBV29-1 and TRBJ1-1, with D perhaps TRBD1 (6 bases). Trimming pared 4 bases from V and 12 bases from J, leaving 15 bases between. CDR3 length: 11 residues. Germline V CDR1 and CDR2: SQVTM, ANQGSEA. DNA for the CDR3: TGCAGCGTTGGAAGGGGGGGGAGGTCTTTCTTT. Translated, it gives CSVGRGGRSFF.

The genes are TRBV9 and TRBJ1-2; D may be TRBD1 (5 bases). Per germline, CDR1 SGDLS and CDR2 YYNGEE. The CDR3 sequence is 13 residues long. V was pared by 3 bases and J by 4 bases, with 10 bases between. The CDR3 bases are TGTGCCAGCAGCGGGAGACAGCGCTATGGCTACACCTTC. Translation: CASSGRQRYGYTF.

This clone was counted between two and nine times. Other DNA sequences in the sample encode the same CDR3. This chain uses TRBV4-3 with TRBJ1-5; no firm D call. V was cut by 0 bases and J by 2 bases, with 5 bases left in between. Looked up from germline, CDR1 is LGHNA and CDR2 is YSLEER. The CDR3 loop spans 14 amino acids. This CDR3 reads CASSQDLGNQPQHF. CDR3 nucleotide sequence: TGCGCCAGCAGCCAAGATCTCGGCAATCAGCCCCAGCATTTT.

The chain employs TRBV11-2 and TRBJ2-1; the match to TRBD2 covers 8 bases. V dropped 5 bases and J dropped 8; count of bases not matched to a gene: 11. Germline V gives CDR1 SGHAT, CDR2 FQNNGV. This CDR3 spans 15 amino acids. CDR3 in amino acids: CASSPSGGVIYEQFF. For the CDR3, the DNA is TGTGCCAGCAGCCCGAGCGGGGGAGTGATCTATGAGCAGTTCTTC.

As concerns this clone: A much larger clone lies one base from this, so it may be a read error. The rearrangement joins TRBV7-8 to TRBJ2-2; D unresolved. This CDR3 region has 12 residues. Looked up from germline, CDR1 is SGHVS and CDR2 is FQNEAQ. The V end lost 5 bases, the J end lost 3 bases, and 4 bases lay between the germline ends. CDR3 in amino acids: CASSLYTGELFF. In nucleotides, the CDR3 is TGTGCCAGCAGCCTATACACCGGGGAGCTGTTTTTT.

Worth noting for this clone: In the same sample, other DNA sequences code for this CDR3. CDR3 amino acids: CASRPLAGRNEQFF. The CDR3 DNA reads as TGTGCCAGCCGTCCCCTAGCGGGACGGAATGAGCAGTTCTTC. The V and J genes are TRBV19 and TRBJ2-1, with 9 bases identical to TRBD2. The germline CDR1 and CDR2 sequences are LNHDA and SQIVND (reference sequence). This CDR3 region has 14 residues. Trimming took 9 bases from V and 7 from J; bases not matched to a gene: 10. The complete variable domain, with remaining parts taken from reference TRBV19 and TRBJ2-1, reads DGGITQSPKYLFRKEGQNVTLSCEQNLNHDAMYWYRQDPGQGLRLIYYSQIVNDFQKGDIAEGYSVSREKKESFPLTVTSAQKNPTAFYLCASRPLAGRNEQFFGPGTRLTVL.

This clone occurred once. The chain couples TRBV7-9 to TRBJ2-3, with 8 bases that match TRBD2. With 3 bases clipped from V and 0 bases from J, the junction kept 5 bases outside the gene matches. The CDR3 runs 16 residues. Germline CDR1 is SEHNR and CDR2 is FQNEAQ (reference sequence). The CDR3 protein is CASSFRAGGSTDTQYF. The CDR3 DNA sequence: TGTGCCAGCAGCTTCCGGGCGGGAGGAAGCACAGATACGCAGTATTTT.

CDR3 region: CASSVGGGRNEQFF. CDR3 sequence (DNA): TGTGCCAGCAGCGTAGGCGGGGGGCGAAATGAGCAGTTCTTC. The chain links TRBV9 to TRBJ2-1; 8 bases are shared with TRBD2. V lost 0 bases to trimming and J lost 7 bases; unmatched junction nucleotides: 3. Germline-derived CDR1 and CDR2 are SGDLS and YYNGEE. This CDR3 has 14 amino acids.

The rearrangement joins TRBV5-6 to TRBJ2-1, with D perhaps TRBD1 (6 bases). The CDR3 totals 13 residues. Trimming pared 1 base from V and 6 bases from J, leaving 8 bases between. Per germline, CDR1 SGHDT and CDR2 YYEEEE. CDR3 sequence reads: CASSLLGANEQFF. The CDR3 nucleotides are TGTGCCAGCAGCTTGTTGGGGGCCAATGAGCAGTTCTTC.

This chain links TRBV15 with TRBJ2-3; TRBD2 matches 9 bases. CDR3 length: 17 amino acids. Germline V gene sequence: CDR1 LNHNV, CDR2 YYDKDF (reference sequence). Unmatched junction bases numbered 6, after V lost 0 bases and J lost 2 bases. The CDR3 loop reads CATSRDLLAGNTDTQYF. In DNA form, the CDR3 reads TGTGCCACCAGCAGAGATTTGCTAGCGGGGAACACAGATACGCAGTATTTT.

The CDR3 loop is CASSWRLAGAGEQYF. The CDR3 coding sequence is TGCGCCAGCAGCTGGAGACTAGCGGGAGCTGGGGAGCAGTACTTC. The V and J genes are TRBV5-1 and TRBJ2-7; 12 bases map to TRBD2. The length of the CDR3 is 15 residues. V lost 3 bases and J lost 7; bases outside the gene matches: 8. CDR1 is SGHRS and CDR2 is YFSETQ in the germline V gene.

The chain's CDR3 is CASSIGTGYGYTF. CDR3 bases: TGTGCCAGCAGCATCGGGACAGGGTATGGCTACACCTTC. The V gene is TRBV13, the J gene TRBJ1-2, with TRBD1 matching over 9 bases. Germline-derived CDR1 and CDR2 are PRHDT and FYEKMQ (reference sequence). The CDR3 has 13 residues. V dropped 5 bases and J dropped 5; count of bases not matched to a gene: 3.

This chain uses TRBV29-1 with TRBJ2-3, with 8 bases identical to TRBD1. The germline V gene encodes CDR1 SQVTM and CDR2 ANQGSEA. Trimming cost V 3 bases and J 3 bases; bases outside gene matches: 8. This CDR3 contains 15 residues. In DNA form, the CDR3 reads TGCAGCGTTGACCCAGGGGGCATGGTGACAGATACGCAGTATTTT. Protein product: CSVDPGGMVTDTQYF.

This clone was found a few times. The genes are TRBV5-1 and TRBJ2-7; 7 bases match TRBD1. Germline V lookup: CDR1 SGHRS, CDR2 YFSETQ. CDR3 length: 13 residues. J gave up 2 bases and V 4 bases, and 3 bases lay outside the gene matches. The CDR3 DNA reads as TGCGCCAGCAGCAGGGGACAGCCCTACGAGCAGTACTTC. This codes for CASSRGQPYEQYF.

This chain links TRBV29-1 with TRBJ2-1, with D maybe TRBD1 (6 bases). This CDR3 comprises 13 residues. Trimming pared 1 base from V and 5 bases from J, leaving 9 bases between. The germline CDR1 and CDR2 sequences are SQVTM and ANQGSEA. The CDR3 DNA reads TGCAGCGTTGAAGGGACAGATCACAATGAGCAGTTCTTC. Translating it yields CSVEGTDHNEQFF.

The chain is built from TRBV5-1 and TRBJ1-1; TRBD1 might be the D (5 bases). CDR1 SGHRS and CDR2 YFSETQ come from the germline V gene. The CDR3 is 14 residues long. V lost 5 bases and J lost 1, with 12 bases in between. CDR3 amino acids: CASSTEGANTEAFF. CDR3 coding DNA: TGCGCCAGCAGTACCGAAGGGGCGAACACTGAAGCTTTCTTT.

The chain is built from TRBV14 and TRBJ2-7, with 11 bases fitting TRBD1. Trimming removed 3 bases from V and 4 bases from J; junction bases left unmatched: 2. Germline V lookup: CDR1 SGHDN, CDR2 FVKESK. The CDR3 has 14 residues. The CDR3 loop is CASSQDRGLYEQYF. The CDR3, as DNA: TGTGCCAGCAGCCAGGACAGGGGGCTTTACGAGCAGTACTTC.

The V and J genes are TRBV5-1 and TRBJ2-7; D might be TRBD1 (6 bases). Germline CDR1 and CDR2: SGHRS and YFSETQ. The V and J ends lost 2 bases and 3 bases respectively, with 12 bases between them. This CDR3 has 14 residues. CDR3 bases: TGCGCCAGCAGCTTTAACAGGGCAAGCTACGAGCAGTACTTC. This codes for CASSFNRASYEQYF.

The chain links TRBV10-2 to TRBJ2-6; TRBD1 matches 7 bases. The germline V gene has CDR1 WSHSY and CDR2 SAAADI. V gave up 6 bases and J gave up 0 bases; unmatched junction bases: 5. The CDR3 is 16 residues long. The CDR3 DNA reads TGCGCCAGCAGGGGACAGACCTTCTCTGGGGCCAACGTCCTGACTTTC. Translating gives CASRGQTFSGANVLTF.

V is TRBV27 and J is TRBJ1-1; TRBD1 might be the D (6 bases). Germline-derived CDR1 and CDR2 are MNHEY and SMNVEV (reference sequence). The CDR3 sequence is 18 residues long. Trimming stripped 5 bases from V and 1 base from J, with 23 bases between. CDR3: CASSPTRGRPAKNTEAFF. The CDR3 DNA is TGTGCCAGCAGTCCCACCAGGGGACGCCCAGCGAAGAACACTGAAGCTTTCTTT.